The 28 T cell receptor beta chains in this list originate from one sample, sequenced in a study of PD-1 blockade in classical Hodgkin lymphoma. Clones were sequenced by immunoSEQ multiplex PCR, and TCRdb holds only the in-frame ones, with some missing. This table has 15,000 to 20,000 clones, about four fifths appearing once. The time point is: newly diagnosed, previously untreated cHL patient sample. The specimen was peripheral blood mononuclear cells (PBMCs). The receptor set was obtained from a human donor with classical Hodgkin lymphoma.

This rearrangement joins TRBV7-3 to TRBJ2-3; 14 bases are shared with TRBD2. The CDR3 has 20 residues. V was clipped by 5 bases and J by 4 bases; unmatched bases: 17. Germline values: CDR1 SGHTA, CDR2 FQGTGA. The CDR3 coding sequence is TGTGCCAGCAGCAAGACCGGGACTAGCGGGAGAGGGGTAGTCGCAGATACGCAGTATTTT. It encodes CASSKTGTSGRGVVADTQYF.

CDR3: CASSYWTDTYGNTIYF. The CDR3 nucleotides are TGTGCCAGCAGTTACTGGACAGACACCTATGGAAACACCATATATTTT. The chain couples TRBV6-6 to TRBJ1-3; a possible D gene is TRBD1 (6 bases). The germline gives CDR1 MNHNY, CDR2 SVGAGI (reference sequence). This CDR3 is built from 16 residues. Deletions cut 1 base from V and 3 bases from J, with 13 bases between.

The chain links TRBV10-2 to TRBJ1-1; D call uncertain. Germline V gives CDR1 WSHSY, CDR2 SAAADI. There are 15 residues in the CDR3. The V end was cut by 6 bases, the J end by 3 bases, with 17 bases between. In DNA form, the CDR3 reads TGCGCCAGCAGGCGGGGTCGAGCAGGTGACACTGAAGCTTTCTTT. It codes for CASRRGRAGDTEAFF.

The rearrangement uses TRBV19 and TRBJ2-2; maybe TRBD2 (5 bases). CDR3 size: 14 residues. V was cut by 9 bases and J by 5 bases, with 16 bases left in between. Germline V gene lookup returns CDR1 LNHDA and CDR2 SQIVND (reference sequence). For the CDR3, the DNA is TGTGCCAGCCTACAGAGGAGCGGTACCGGGGAGCTGTTTTTT. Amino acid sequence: CASLQRSGTGELFF.

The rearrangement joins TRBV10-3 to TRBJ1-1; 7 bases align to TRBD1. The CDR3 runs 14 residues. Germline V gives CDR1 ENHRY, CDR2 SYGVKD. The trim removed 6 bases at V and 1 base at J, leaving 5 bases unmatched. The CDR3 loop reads CAIRGQAANTEAFF. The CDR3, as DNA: TGTGCCATCAGAGGACAGGCAGCGAACACTGAAGCTTTCTTT.

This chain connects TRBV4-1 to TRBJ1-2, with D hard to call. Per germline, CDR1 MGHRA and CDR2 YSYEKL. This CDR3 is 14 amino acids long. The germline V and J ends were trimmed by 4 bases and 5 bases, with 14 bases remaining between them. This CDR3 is CASSPPDGFYGYTF. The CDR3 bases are TGCGCCAGCAGCCCGCCGGACGGATTTTATGGCTACACCTTC.

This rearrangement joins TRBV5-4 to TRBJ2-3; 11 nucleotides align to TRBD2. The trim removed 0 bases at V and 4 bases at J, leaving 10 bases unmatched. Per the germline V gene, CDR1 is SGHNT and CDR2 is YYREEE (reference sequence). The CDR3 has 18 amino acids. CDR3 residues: CASSLAPPTSGSADTQYF. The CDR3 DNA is TGTGCCAGCAGCTTGGCCCCCCCCACTAGCGGGAGTGCAGATACGCAGTATTTT.

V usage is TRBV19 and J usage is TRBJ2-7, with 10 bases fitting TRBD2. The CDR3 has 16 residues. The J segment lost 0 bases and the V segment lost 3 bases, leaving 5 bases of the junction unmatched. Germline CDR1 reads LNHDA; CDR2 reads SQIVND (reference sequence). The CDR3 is CASSIAASGSSYEQYF. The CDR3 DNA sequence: TGTGCCAGTAGTATCGCGGCTAGCGGGAGCTCCTACGAGCAGTACTTC.

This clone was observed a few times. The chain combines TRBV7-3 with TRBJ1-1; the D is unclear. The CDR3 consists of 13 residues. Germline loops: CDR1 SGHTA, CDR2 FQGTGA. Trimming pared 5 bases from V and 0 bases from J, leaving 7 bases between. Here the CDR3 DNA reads TGTGCCAGCAGCGCCATCATGAACACTGAAGCTTTCTTT. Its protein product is CASSAIMNTEAFF.

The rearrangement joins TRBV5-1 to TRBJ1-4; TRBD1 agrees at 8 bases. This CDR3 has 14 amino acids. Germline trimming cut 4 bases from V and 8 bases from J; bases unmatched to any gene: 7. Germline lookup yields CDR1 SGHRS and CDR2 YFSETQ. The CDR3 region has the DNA TGCGCCAGCAGCGCATTGACAGGGGCGGAAAAACTGTTTTTT. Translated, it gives CASSALTGAEKLFF. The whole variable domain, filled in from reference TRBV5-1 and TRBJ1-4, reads KAGVTQTPRYLIKTRGQQVTLSCSPISGHRSVSWYQQTPGQGLQFLFEYFSETQRNKGNFPGRFSGRQFSNSRSEMNVSTLELGDSALYLCASSALTGAEKLFFGSGTQLSVL.

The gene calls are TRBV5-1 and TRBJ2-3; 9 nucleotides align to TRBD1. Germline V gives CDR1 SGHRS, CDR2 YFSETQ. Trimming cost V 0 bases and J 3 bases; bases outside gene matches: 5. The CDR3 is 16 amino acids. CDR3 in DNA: TGCGCCAGCAGCTTGGCCGGGGGACAGGGAACAGATACGCAGTATTTT. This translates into CASSLAGGQGTDTQYF.

For the CDR3, the DNA is TGTGCCAGCAGCCGGGGACTAAGCACAGATACGCAGTATTTT. This sequence encodes CASSRGLSTDTQYF. This chain joins TRBV7-7 and TRBJ2-3; 7 bases line up with TRBD2. Germline V gene lookup returns CDR1 SSHAT and CDR2 FNYEAQ (reference sequence). The V gene end was trimmed by 5 bases and the J gene end by 0 bases; junction bases not matched to a gene: 2. This CDR3 region has 14 residues.

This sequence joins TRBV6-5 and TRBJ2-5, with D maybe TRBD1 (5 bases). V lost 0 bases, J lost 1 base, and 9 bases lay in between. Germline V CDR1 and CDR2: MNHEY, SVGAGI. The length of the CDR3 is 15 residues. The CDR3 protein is CASSYSSGFQETQYF. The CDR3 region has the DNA TGTGCCAGCAGTTACTCTTCAGGGTTCCAAGAGACCCAGTACTTC.

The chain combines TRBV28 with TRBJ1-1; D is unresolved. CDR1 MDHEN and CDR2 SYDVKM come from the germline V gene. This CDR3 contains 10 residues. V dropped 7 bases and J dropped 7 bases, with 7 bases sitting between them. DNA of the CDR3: TGTGCCAGCATGAGTGGTGAAGCTTTCTTT. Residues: CASMSGEAFF.

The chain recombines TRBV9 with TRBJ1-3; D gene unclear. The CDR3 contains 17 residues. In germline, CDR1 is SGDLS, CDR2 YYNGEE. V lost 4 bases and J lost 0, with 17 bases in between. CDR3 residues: CASSPTPLSLSGNTIYF. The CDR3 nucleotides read TGTGCCAGCAGCCCTACCCCGCTGTCTCTCTCTGGAAACACCATATATTTT.

The CDR3: CASSPDRSRFIEQYF. The CDR3 nucleotides read TGTGCCAGCAGCCCCGACAGGTCAAGATTCATCGAGCAGTACTTC. The chain uses TRBV11-2 and TRBJ2-7, with D maybe TRBD1 (6 bases). The V gene lost 5 bases and the J gene lost 6 bases, with 20 bases spanning the gap. The CDR3 has 15 residues. Germline lookup yields CDR1 SGHAT and CDR2 FQNNGV.

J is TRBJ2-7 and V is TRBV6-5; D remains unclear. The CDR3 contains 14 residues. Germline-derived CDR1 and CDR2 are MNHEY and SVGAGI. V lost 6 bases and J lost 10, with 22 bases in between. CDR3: CASSQRILTPLQYF. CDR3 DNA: TGTGCCAGCAGCCAACGGATACTGACTCCCCTACAGTACTTC.

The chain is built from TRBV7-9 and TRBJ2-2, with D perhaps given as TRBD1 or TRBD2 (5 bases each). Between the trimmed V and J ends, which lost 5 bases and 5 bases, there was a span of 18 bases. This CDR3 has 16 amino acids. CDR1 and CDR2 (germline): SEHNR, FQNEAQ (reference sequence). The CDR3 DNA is TGTGCCAGCAGCATCCCCGCTAGCCAGGGAACCGGGGAGCTGTTTTTT. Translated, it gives CASSIPASQGTGELFF.

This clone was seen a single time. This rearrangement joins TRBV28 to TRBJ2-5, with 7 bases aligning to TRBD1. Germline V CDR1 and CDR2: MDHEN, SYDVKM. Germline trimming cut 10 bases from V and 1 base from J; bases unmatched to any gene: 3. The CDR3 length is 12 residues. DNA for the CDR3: TGTGCCATAAACAGGGGCCAAGAGACCCAGTACTTC. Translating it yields CAINRGQETQYF.

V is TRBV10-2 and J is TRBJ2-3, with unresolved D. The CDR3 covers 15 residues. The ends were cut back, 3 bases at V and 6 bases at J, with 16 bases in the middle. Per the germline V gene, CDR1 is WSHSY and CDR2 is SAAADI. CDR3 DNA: TGCGCCAGCAGTGACTTGGGGAAATCCGCGGATACGCAGTATTTT. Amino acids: CASSDLGKSADTQYF.

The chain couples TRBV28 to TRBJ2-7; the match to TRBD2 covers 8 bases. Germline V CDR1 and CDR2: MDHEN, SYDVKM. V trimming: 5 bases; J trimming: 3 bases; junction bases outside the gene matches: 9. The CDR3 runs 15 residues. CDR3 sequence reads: CASSPVIGRDYEQYF. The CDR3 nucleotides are TGTGCCAGCAGTCCCGTTATCGGGAGGGACTACGAGCAGTACTTC. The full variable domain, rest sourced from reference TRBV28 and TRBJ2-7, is DVKVTQSSRYLVKRTGEKVFLECVQDMDHENMFWYRQDPGLGLRLIYFSYDVKMKEKGDIPEGYSVSREKKERFSLILESASTNQTSMYLCASSPVIGRDYEQYFGPGTRLTVT.

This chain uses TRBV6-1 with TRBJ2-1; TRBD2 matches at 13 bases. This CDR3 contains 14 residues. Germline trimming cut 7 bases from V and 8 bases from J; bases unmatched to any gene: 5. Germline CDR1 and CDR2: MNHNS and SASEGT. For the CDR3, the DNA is TGTGCCAGCAAAACTAGCGGGAGGGTCGATGAGCAGTTCTTC. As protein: CASKTSGRVDEQFF.

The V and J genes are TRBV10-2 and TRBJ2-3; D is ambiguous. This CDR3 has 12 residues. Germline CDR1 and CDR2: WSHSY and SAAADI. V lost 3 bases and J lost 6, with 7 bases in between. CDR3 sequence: CASSERLDTQYF. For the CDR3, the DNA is TGCGCCAGCAGTGAAAGGCTCGATACGCAGTATTTT.

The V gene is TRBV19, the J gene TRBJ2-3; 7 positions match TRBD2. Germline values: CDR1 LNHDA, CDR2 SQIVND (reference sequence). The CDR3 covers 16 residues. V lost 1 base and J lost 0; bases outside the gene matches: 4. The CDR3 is CASSIGSSGSTDTQYF. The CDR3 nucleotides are TGTGCCAGTAGTATAGGTAGTAGCGGGAGCACAGATACGCAGTATTTT.

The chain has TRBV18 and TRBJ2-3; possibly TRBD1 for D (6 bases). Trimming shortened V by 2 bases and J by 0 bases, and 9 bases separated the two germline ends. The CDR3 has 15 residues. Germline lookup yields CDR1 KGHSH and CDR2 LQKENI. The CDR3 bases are TGTGCCAGCTCACCATCAGGGGCTAGCACAGATACGCAGTATTTT. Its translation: CASSPSGASTDTQYF.

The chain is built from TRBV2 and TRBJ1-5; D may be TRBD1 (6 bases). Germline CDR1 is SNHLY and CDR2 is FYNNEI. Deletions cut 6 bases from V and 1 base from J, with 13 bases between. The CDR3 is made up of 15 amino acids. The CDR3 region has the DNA TGTGCCAGCAGAGGGACCAGGGGAAGCAATCAGCCCCAGCATTTT. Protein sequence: CASRGTRGSNQPQHF. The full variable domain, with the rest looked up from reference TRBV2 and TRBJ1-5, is EPEVTQTPSHQVTQMGQEVILRCVPISNHLYFYWYRQILGQKVEFLVSFYNNEISEKSEIFDDQFSVERPDGSNFTLKIRSTKLEDSAMYFCASRGTRGSNQPQHFGDGTRLSIL.

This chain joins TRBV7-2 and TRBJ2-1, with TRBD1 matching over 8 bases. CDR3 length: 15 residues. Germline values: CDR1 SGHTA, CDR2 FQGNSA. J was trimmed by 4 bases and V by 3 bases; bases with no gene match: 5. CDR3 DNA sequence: TGTGCCAGCAGCTTCCACGGGACAGGTTACAATGAGCAGTTCTTC. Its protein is CASSFHGTGYNEQFF.

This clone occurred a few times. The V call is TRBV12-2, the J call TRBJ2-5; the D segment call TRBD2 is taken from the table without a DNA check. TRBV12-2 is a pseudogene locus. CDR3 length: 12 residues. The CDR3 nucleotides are TGTGCAAGTCGCCCCGAGGGAGAGACCCAGTACTTC. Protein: CASRPEGETQYF.